The following is a TCR beta chain sequence with its context. It has no known antigen specificity. Base-call qualities are not available, and no considerably larger clone is one nucleotide away. V is pared back by 2 bases and J by 3 bases, with 11 bases lying between the germline termini. Taken from the germline V gene (reference sequence), the CDR1 and CDR2 loops are LGHDT and YNNKEL. From cysteine to phenylalanine, the CDR3 is 14 amino acids long. Solely the CDR3 DNA is kept, with 42 bases framed from the first base. TCRbeta CDR3 regions were amplified from genomic DNA by means of the immunoSEQ Assay, a bias-controlled multiplex PCR. On the authors' methods: The number of nucleated cells in each sample was estimated from the amplification of reference gene primers within the assay. To quantify the absolute abundance of each unique TCRbeta CDR3 rearrangement, sequence reads were collapsed and filtered. For each sample, productive Simpson clonality was calculated as the square root of Simpson's diversity index over productive rearrangements. TCRdb took this table from immuneACCESS and kept in-frame rearrangements with V and J called. Such tables lack part of the clones; where checked against another copy, unresolved V genes explain under half of the gap, and the rest is unexplained. V and J calls and clone size are those listed in that table; D and trimming were worked out from the DNA. The sample contains about 48,000 clones, approximately 87% of them found a single time. The ten biggest clones cover around 15% of the sample.

The collaborating institutions used their own protocols to collect whole blood in K2EDTA tubes. For TCRbeta analysis, collaborators shipped samples as frozen whole blood, isolated PBMCs, or DNA extracted from either of those sample types. The sample is drawn from a study of blood T cell repertoires in COVID-19 (dated by TCRdb to the early 2020s). Concerning the study at large: Collaborator samples came from the United States, Italy and Spain and covered acute and convalescent phases of COVID-19. The material from the prospective study consisted of cDNA or gDNA derived from T cells, B-cell-depleted T cells, or PBMCs. Subjects who had been exposed to COVID-19, were actively infected with it, or had recovered from it provided the deeply sampled blood TCRbeta repertoires that made up the dataset. The repertoires were released in a freely available public database intended as a resource for research on the immune response to SARS-CoV-2. Samples were obtained from the ongoing ImmuneRACE study (first 160 participants) and from about 1,300 subjects provided by 6 global collaborators. A de-identified subject ID, COVID-19 status, age in years and sex were almost always included in the sample metadata. HLA class I and class II types, where available, came from metadata supplied by the sample provider rather than from assay-based typing. Findings and caveats that apply to the study as a whole: Clinical and demographic metadata were provided uncurated, with the amount varying by source and participant.

This sequence originates from a human donor in a cohort sampled during active COVID-19. Here the chain combines TRBV3-1 (or the pseudogene TRBV3-2) and TRBJ2-7, with TRBD2 perhaps the D gene, on 6 matching bases. What was sequenced was peripheral blood. CDR3 sequence: CASSQKLGGYEQYF. The DNA sequence reads TGTGCCAGCAGCCAAAAGCTCGGGGGCTACGAGCAGTACTTC.